This entry lists 24 T cell receptor beta chains sequenced from one sample in a study of control samples from healthy donors and cancer patients (dated by TCRdb to the early 2020s). The library came from the immunoSEQ multiplex PCR assay. What TCRdb holds here is the immuneACCESS table cut down to in-frame rearrangements. Part of the clones is not present; checked against another copy, under half of the missing clones reflect an unresolved V gene, and the others are unexplained. For this sample there are more than 85,000 clones; 80% to 90% appear just once. Roughly 15% of the sample is taken by the ten largest. Sequencing was performed on blood. The receptors derive from a woman between 50 and 59 years old in good health.

The CDR3 bases are TGTGCCTGGAGTTGGGGGGAAGGGCCTGCTAGTGAGCAGTTCTTC. Translation: CAWSWGEGPASEQFF. The chain couples TRBV30 to TRBJ2-1; D possibly corresponds to TRBD2 (6 bases). The CDR3 has 15 amino acids. Germline CDR1 and CDR2: GTSNPN and SVGIG (reference sequence). Trimming shortened V by 2 bases and J by 9 bases, and 20 bases separated the two germline ends.

The V call is TRBV7-8, the J call TRBJ1-5; D is uncertain. The germline V gene encodes CDR1 SGHVS and CDR2 FQNEAQ. The CDR3 is 12 residues long. Trimming stripped 1 base from V and 6 bases from J, with 4 bases between. CDR3 sequence reads: CASSLEGQPQHF. CDR3 DNA: TGTGCCAGCAGCTTAGAGGGTCAGCCCCAGCATTTT.

This clone was recorded many times. The rearrangement joins TRBV10-2 to TRBJ2-1; the match to TRBD2 covers 9 bases. This CDR3 has 15 amino acids. Germline lookup yields CDR1 WSHSY and CDR2 SAAADI. The J segment lost 3 bases and the V segment lost 3 bases, leaving 3 bases of the junction unmatched. CDR3 sequence reads: CASSDSSGGYNEQFF. In DNA, the CDR3 is TGCGCCAGCAGTGATAGTAGCGGGGGCTACAATGAGCAGTTCTTC.

CDR3 bases: TGTGCCAGCAGCCCTGGGGGCAGGGCTACTGAAGCTTTCTTT. Translation gives CASSPGGRATEAFF. V gene TRBV7-9 combines with J gene TRBJ1-1, with D tentatively TRBD1 (6 bases). The germline gives CDR1 SEHNR, CDR2 FQNEAQ (reference sequence). V was shortened by 5 bases and J by 5 bases, with 15 bases between the two germline ends. The length of the CDR3 is 14 residues. The variable domain in full, completed from reference TRBV7-9 and TRBJ1-1, reads DTGVSQNPRHKITKRGQNVTFRCDPISEHNRLYWYRQTLGQGPEFLTYFQNEAQLEKSRLLSDRFSAERPKGSFSTLEIQRTEQGDSAMYLCASSPGGRATEAFFGQGTRLTVV.

With regard to this clone: At the DNA level, this CDR3 is encoded by other sequences in the same sample as well. The chain uses TRBV6-5 and TRBJ1-2; 11 nucleotides align to TRBD1. CDR1 and CDR2 (germline): MNHEY, SVGAGI. The CDR3 length is 14 residues. V lost 2 bases, J lost 6 bases, and 2 bases stayed unmatched. The CDR3 is CASSYGQGADGYTF. The CDR3 nucleotides are TGTGCCAGCAGTTACGGACAGGGGGCGGATGGCTACACCTTC.

V is TRBV5-4 and J is TRBJ2-1; D may be TRBD1 (6 bases). Between the trimmed V and J ends, which lost 3 bases and 8 bases, there was a span of 21 bases. The CDR3 has 16 amino acids. Germline V lookup: CDR1 SGHNT, CDR2 YYREEE (reference sequence). CDR3 nucleotides: TGTGCCAGCAGCTGGGCGGACAGAATGAGGGCCGATGAGCAGTTCTTC. Its translation: CASSWADRMRADEQFF.

V gene TRBV10-1 combines with J gene TRBJ2-7; 9 bases agree with TRBD1. The CDR3 spans 13 residues. The trim removed 8 bases at V and 6 bases at J, leaving 8 bases unmatched. Germline CDR1 WNHNN, CDR2 SYGVQD (reference sequence). This chain's CDR3 is CASQGQGRSEQYF. The CDR3 nucleotides are TGCGCCAGCCAGGGACAGGGTCGTAGCGAGCAGTACTTC.

The chain carries TRBV18 and TRBJ1-5; TRBD1 matches at 10 bases. Germline CDR1 and CDR2: KGHSH and LQKENI. CDR3 length equals 16 residues. J lost 1 base, V lost 4 bases, and 4 bases had no gene match. In nucleotides, the CDR3 is TGTGCCAGCTCACTACGACAGGGGGCAAGCAATCAGCCCCAGCATTTT. Amino acids: CASSLRQGASNQPQHF.

J is TRBJ1-2 and V is TRBV9; D uncertain. V was clipped by 4 bases and J by 6 bases, with 22 bases between them. This CDR3 has 16 residues. Germline V gene lookup returns CDR1 SGDLS and CDR2 YYNGEE. The CDR3 DNA reads TGTGCCAGCAGCCCCGATGGGCAGCCGACTTGGGATGGCTACACCTTC. Amino acid sequence: CASSPDGQPTWDGYTF. Drawing the rest from reference TRBV9 and TRBJ1-2, the complete variable domain is DSGVTQTPKHLITATGQRVTLRCSPRSGDLSVYWYQQSLDQGLQFLIQYYNGEERAKGNILERFSAQQFPDLHSELNLSSLELGDSALYFCASSPDGQPTWDGYTFGSGTRLTVV.

This chain links TRBV4-3 with TRBJ2-5; no clear D. Trimming stripped 0 bases from V and 4 bases from J, with 6 bases between. Germline V gene sequence: CDR1 LGHNA, CDR2 YSLEER. This CDR3 spans 13 amino acids. CDR3 amino acids: CASSQEKVETQYF. Written as DNA, the CDR3 is TGCGCCAGCAGCCAAGAGAAGGTAGAGACCCAGTACTTC.

This chain links TRBV27 with TRBJ1-2, with D hard to call. Trimming stripped 7 bases from V and 7 bases from J, with 19 bases between. This CDR3 comprises 14 residues. Germline CDR1 reads MNHEY; CDR2 reads SMNVEV (reference sequence). CDR3 in amino acids: CASMVPGQVGGYTF. CDR3 in DNA: TGTGCCAGCATGGTTCCCGGGCAGGTTGGTGGCTACACCTTC.

V usage is TRBV30 and J usage is TRBJ2-7; TRBD1 agrees at 10 bases. With V trimmed by 5 bases and J by 7 bases, 5 bases remained unmatched. CDR3 size: 12 residues. Germline V gives CDR1 GTSNPN, CDR2 SVGIG (reference sequence). The CDR3 region has the DNA TGTGCCTGGGGACAGGGGGTGGGGGAGCAGTACTTC. It encodes CAWGQGVGEQYF.

This clone came up once. CDR3 in amino acids: CASSQDDWEETQYF. The CDR3 region has the DNA TGCGCCAGCAGCCAAGATGATTGGGAAGAGACCCAGTACTTC. This chain links TRBV4-3 with TRBJ2-5; no firm D call. Germline V gene data show CDR1 as LGHNA and CDR2 as YSLEER. The CDR3 is made up of 14 amino acids. V lost 0 bases to trimming and J lost 3 bases, with 8 bases between them.

The J gene is TRBJ2-6, the V gene TRBV15; 8 nucleotides align to TRBD1. V trimming: 4 bases; J trimming: 2 bases; junction bases outside the gene matches: 7. The CDR3 runs 17 residues. CDR1 is LNHNV, CDR2 YYDKDF, per germline (reference sequence). CDR3 protein: CATSTQDRDPGANVLTF. The CDR3, as DNA: TGTGCCACCAGCACACAGGACAGGGATCCTGGGGCCAACGTCCTGACTTTC.

V usage is TRBV6-5 and J usage is TRBJ2-7; TRBD2 might be the D (5 bases). Deletions cut 7 bases from V and 10 bases from J, with 14 bases between. The CDR3 loop spans 11 amino acids. Germline V gene sequence: CDR1 MNHEY, CDR2 SVGAGI. CDR3 sequence: CASTDGVIQYV. CDR3 nucleotide sequence: TGTGCCAGCACCGACGGGGTTATCCAGTACGTC.

The genes are TRBV6-5 and TRBJ1-5; D gene uncertain. The CDR3 loop spans 14 amino acids. The V end was cut by 0 bases, the J end by 7 bases, with 10 bases between. Germline CDR1 MNHEY, CDR2 SVGAGI. The CDR3 reads CASSYSMEAQPQHF. Here the CDR3 DNA reads TGTGCCAGCAGTTACTCGATGGAGGCCCAGCCCCAGCATTTT.

The rearrangement uses TRBV20-1 and TRBJ2-5, with 11 bases matching TRBD1. The germline V gene has CDR1 DFQATT and CDR2 SNEGSKA (reference sequence). J was trimmed by 5 bases and V by 3 bases; bases with no gene match: 5. The CDR3 is 14 amino acids. The CDR3 protein is CSASRTGGAETQYF. In DNA, the CDR3 is TGCAGTGCTAGTCGGACAGGGGGCGCGGAGACCCAGTACTTC.

The V and J genes are TRBV4-1 and TRBJ1-2; no clear D gene. This CDR3 is 15 amino acids long. Germline loops: CDR1 MGHRA, CDR2 YSYEKL. Trimming stripped 0 bases from V and 1 base from J, with 9 bases between. Written as DNA, the CDR3 is TGCGCCAGCAGCCAAGATTATGAGGTTAACTATGGCTACACCTTC. Amino acid sequence: CASSQDYEVNYGYTF.

The chain joins TRBV5-8 to TRBJ1-5, with TRBD1 matching 9 bases. With 0 bases clipped from V and 4 bases from J, the junction kept 11 bases outside the gene matches. The germline V gene encodes CDR1 SGHTS and CDR2 YDEGEE. This CDR3 comprises 18 residues. For the CDR3, the DNA is TGTGCCAGCAGCTTGGCCAGAATCACGGGACAGGGTAATCAGCCCCAGCATTTT. Translating it yields CASSLARITGQGNQPQHF.

This chain links TRBV11-3 with TRBJ2-3; 10 positions match TRBD2. This CDR3 contains 17 residues. With V trimmed by 5 bases and J by 4 bases, 12 bases remained unmatched. Germline V gives CDR1 SGHNT, CDR2 YENEEA. This CDR3 reads CASSPGKSGGASDTQYF. The CDR3, as DNA: TGTGCCAGCAGCCCCGGTAAAAGCGGGGGGGCATCAGATACGCAGTATTTT.

J is TRBJ2-7 and V is TRBV6-6; tentatively, D is TRBD1 or TRBD2 (5 bases each). Trimming took off 6 bases at V and 0 bases at J, with 12 bases between the two ends. From germline, CDR1 is MNHNY and CDR2 SVGAGI (reference sequence). The CDR3 covers 14 residues. The CDR3 DNA sequence: TGTGCCAGCAGACACCGGGACCCCTCCTACGAGCAGTACTTC. It codes for CASRHRDPSYEQYF.

The rearrangement joins TRBV19 to TRBJ1-1; D remains ambiguous. The CDR3 extends over 15 amino acids. Trimming pared 7 bases from V and 2 bases from J, leaving 17 bases between. Germline loops: CDR1 LNHDA, CDR2 SQIVND (reference sequence). The CDR3 sequence: CASKLWWGTNTEAFF. CDR3 sequence (DNA): TGTGCCAGTAAACTGTGGTGGGGAACTAACACTGAAGCTTTCTTT.

V gene TRBV11-2 combines with J gene TRBJ2-1; a weak D match, TRBD2 (5 bases). CDR1 SGHAT and CDR2 FQNNGV come from the germline V gene. Deletions cut 1 base from V and 5 bases from J, with 6 bases between. This CDR3 spans 13 amino acids. CDR3 nucleotide sequence: TGTGCCAGCAGCTTAGTGCGGGACAATGAGCAGTTCTTC. Its protein is CASSLVRDNEQFF.

This sequence joins TRBV4-1 and TRBJ1-1; D is uncertain. Trimming left V 3 bases short and J 4 bases short, with 15 bases between. The germline gives CDR1 MGHRA, CDR2 YSYEKL. This CDR3 has 15 amino acids. The CDR3, as DNA: TGCGCCAGCAGCCAGGAACCGGTCGGCGCCACTGAAGCTTTCTTT. It yields the protein CASSQEPVGATEAFF.